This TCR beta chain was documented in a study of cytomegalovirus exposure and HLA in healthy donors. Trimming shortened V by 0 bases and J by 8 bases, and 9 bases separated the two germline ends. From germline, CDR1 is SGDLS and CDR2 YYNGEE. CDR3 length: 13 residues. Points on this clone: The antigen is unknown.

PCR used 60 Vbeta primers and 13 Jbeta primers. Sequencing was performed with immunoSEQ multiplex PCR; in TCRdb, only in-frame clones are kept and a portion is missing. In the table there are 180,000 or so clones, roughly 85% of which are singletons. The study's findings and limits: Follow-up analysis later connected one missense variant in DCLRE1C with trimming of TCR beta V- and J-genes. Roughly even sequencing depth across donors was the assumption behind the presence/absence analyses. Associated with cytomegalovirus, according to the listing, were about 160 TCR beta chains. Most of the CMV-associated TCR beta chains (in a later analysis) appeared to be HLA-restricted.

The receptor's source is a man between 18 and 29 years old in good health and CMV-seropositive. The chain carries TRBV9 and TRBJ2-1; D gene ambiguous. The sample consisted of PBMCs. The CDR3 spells CASSVAGSHEQFF. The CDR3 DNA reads TGTGCCAGCAGCGTAGCTGGCTCCCATGAGCAGTTCTTC.